These 27 T cell receptor beta chains share one sample of origin, sequenced in a study of a mutant IDH1 vaccine in newly diagnosed glioma. Antigens of these TCRs are unknown. Time point defined: week 35, safety follow-up. A single vaccine dose contained 300 ug of mutant IDH1 20-mer peptide, and topical imiquimod was used with it. Produced via immunoSEQ multiplex PCR; TCRdb's table is partial and in-frame only. The data contain just over 65,000 clones, less than 90% of them seen just once; the ten biggest clones take up roughly 12%. Specimen: PBMCs, collected from a glioma patient whose treatment included an IDH1 peptide vaccine. These receptors all come from a man younger than 35 with glioma.

The rearrangement uses TRBV28 and TRBJ2-7; tentative D call: TRBD2 (5 bases). V was trimmed by 4 bases and J by 1 base, leaving 11 bases between them. Germline CDR1 MDHEN, CDR2 SYDVKM. This CDR3 is 14 amino acids long. The CDR3 loop is CASSSPEGSYEQYF. CDR3 DNA: TGTGCCAGCAGTTCCCCTGAGGGATCCTACGAGCAGTACTTC.

The chain is built from TRBV10-3 and TRBJ2-5, with D uncertain. CDR3 length: 14 residues. Between the trimmed V and J ends, which lost 2 bases and 5 bases, there was a span of 12 bases. Germline CDR1 and CDR2: ENHRY and SYGVKD. The CDR3 reads CAISENQGSETQYF. CDR3 sequence (DNA): TGTGCCATCAGTGAGAACCAAGGGTCTGAGACCCAGTACTTC.

This clone was counted a single time. The V gene is TRBV7-2, the J gene TRBJ2-3; 8 bases fit TRBD1. J lost 5 bases, V lost 4 bases, and 5 bases had no gene match. The CDR3 covers 14 residues. The germline V gene encodes CDR1 SGHTA and CDR2 FQGNSA. The CDR3 bases are TGTGCCAGCAGCTCCGGACAGGGTAAAGATACGCAGTATTTT. This sequence encodes CASSSGQGKDTQYF.

V gene TRBV9 combines with J gene TRBJ1-5; D remains unclear. Germline CDR1 is SGDLS and CDR2 is YYNGEE. V was clipped by 4 bases and J by 5 bases, with 13 bases between them. The CDR3 has 14 amino acids. The chain's CDR3 is CASSFRPTDQPQHF. As DNA, the CDR3 is TGTGCCAGCAGCTTTCGACCAACGGATCAGCCCCAGCATTTT.

The rearrangement uses TRBV9 and TRBJ2-7; D is unresolved. CDR3 length: 15 amino acids. In germline, CDR1 is SGDLS, CDR2 YYNGEE. Trimming cost V 0 bases and J 4 bases, with 14 bases left between them. In DNA form, the CDR3 reads TGTGCCAGCAGCGTAGGGGCAGCCGCCCGGTACGAGCAGTACTTC. Residues: CASSVGAAARYEQYF.

This chain uses TRBV5-6 with TRBJ2-7; 9 nucleotides agree with TRBD1. From germline, CDR1 is SGHDT and CDR2 YYEEEE. V shed 4 bases and J 3 bases; nucleotides not matched to a gene: 5. This CDR3 is 14 amino acids long. In DNA form, the CDR3 reads TGTGCCAGCAGCCCGGGACAGGGAATCTACGAGCAGTACTTC. Residues: CASSPGQGIYEQYF.

This clone was detected only once. This chain joins TRBV5-4 and TRBJ2-1; 7 bases agree with TRBD1. V trimming: 3 bases; J trimming: 6 bases; junction bases outside the gene matches: 12. Per the germline V gene, CDR1 is SGHNT and CDR2 is YYREEE (reference sequence). This CDR3 has 16 amino acids. The CDR3 coding sequence is TGTGCCAGCAGCTCATTTTCAGGGGGTCGAGGCAATGAGCAGTTCTTC. This encodes CASSSFSGGRGNEQFF. The variable domain in full, completed from reference TRBV5-4 and TRBJ2-1, reads ETGVTQSPTHLIKTRGQQVTLRCSSQSGHNTVSWYQQALGQGPQFIFQYYREEENGRGNFPPRFSGLQFPNYSSELNVNALELDDSALYLCASSSFSGGRGNEQFFGPGTRLTVL.

The chain has TRBV2 and TRBJ2-5; TRBD1 might be the D (6 bases). Trimming removed 4 bases at V and 5 bases at J, with 17 bases between. This CDR3 spans 15 amino acids. Germline V CDR1 and CDR2: SNHLY, FYNNEI. CDR3 region: CASSGGHRVEETQYF. The CDR3 DNA sequence: TGTGCCAGCAGTGGCGGCCACAGGGTTGAGGAGACCCAGTACTTC.

This chain links TRBV7-9 with TRBJ1-4, with 7 bases aligning to TRBD1. J gave up 5 bases and V 4 bases, and 7 bases lay outside the gene matches. Germline CDR1 SEHNR, CDR2 FQNEAQ (reference sequence). This CDR3 is 15 amino acids long. The CDR3 bases are TGTGCCAGCAGCTGGGGTCCAGGGGGAAATGAAAAACTGTTTTTT. Protein sequence: CASSWGPGGNEKLFF. The full variable domain, its missing parts supplied by reference TRBV7-9 and TRBJ1-4, is DTGVSQNPRHKITKRGQNVTFRCDPISEHNRLYWYRQTLGQGPEFLTYFQNEAQLEKSRLLSDRFSAERPKGSFSTLEIQRTEQGDSAMYLCASSWGPGGNEKLFFGSGTQLSVL.

The chain employs TRBV19 and TRBJ1-1; 7 bases map to TRBD1. The germline V gene has CDR1 LNHDA and CDR2 SQIVND (reference sequence). V was clipped by 7 bases and J by 9 bases; unmatched bases: 8. The CDR3 is 12 residues long. The CDR3 DNA reads TGTGCCAGTAAGAAGAAGGACAGGCAAGCTTTCTTT. Its translation: CASKKKDRQAFF.

The gene calls are TRBV19 and TRBJ2-1; 9 bases are a match to TRBD2. CDR1 and CDR2 from the germline V gene are LNHDA and SQIVND (reference sequence). The CDR3 contains 17 residues. The V gene end was trimmed by 5 bases and the J gene end by 3 bases; junction bases not matched to a gene: 11. The CDR3 DNA reads TGTGCCAGTAGTGCGCAGGAATTAGCGGGGGTCTACAATGAGCAGTTCTTC. Protein sequence: CASSAQELAGVYNEQFF.

This sequence joins TRBV9 and TRBJ1-2; D is perhaps TRBD1 (6 bases). V was cut by 3 bases and J by 7 bases, with 22 bases left in between. The CDR3 extends over 16 amino acids. Germline-derived CDR1 and CDR2 are SGDLS and YYNGEE. The CDR3 bases are TGTGCCAGCAGCGCCAATCGGGACATCCGGAGGGGTGGCTACACCTTC. This encodes CASSANRDIRRGGYTF.

The chain couples TRBV10-2 to TRBJ1-1, with D perhaps TRBD1 (6 bases). The CDR3 covers 14 residues. Between the trimmed V and J ends, which lost 4 bases and 4 bases, there was a span of 13 bases. Germline V lookup: CDR1 WSHSY, CDR2 SAAADI. DNA for the CDR3: TGCGCCAGCAGTGGGGGGGGCCGAATCACTGAAGCTTTCTTT. Its translation: CASSGGGRITEAFF.

The count of this clone is one. This chain joins TRBV6-1 and TRBJ1-2; D call uncertain. With 11 bases removed from V and 2 bases from J, the gap between germline ends came to 15 bases. This CDR3 contains 13 residues. The germline V gene has CDR1 MNHNS and CDR2 SASEGT. CDR3 protein: CASQRAGNYGYTF. CDR3 in DNA: TGTGCCTCCCAGAGGGCAGGAAACTATGGCTACACCTTC.

The V call is TRBV27, the J call TRBJ2-3; 7 positions agree with TRBD1. From germline, CDR1 is MNHEY and CDR2 SMNVEV (reference sequence). This CDR3 has 20 amino acids. V gave up 5 bases and J gave up 0 bases; unmatched junction bases: 20. The chain's CDR3 is CASSLTGAGLLRTSTDTQYF. In DNA, the CDR3 is TGTGCCAGCAGTCTTACAGGGGCAGGATTACTCAGAACCAGCACAGATACGCAGTATTTT.

This chain uses TRBV5-6 with TRBJ2-1; 9 bases match TRBD1. J lost 4 bases, V lost 2 bases, and 13 bases had no gene match. Germline values: CDR1 SGHDT, CDR2 YYEEEE. The CDR3 consists of 18 residues. The CDR3 here is CASSFSYIRQGGYNEQFF. The CDR3 nucleotides are TGTGCCAGCAGCTTCTCCTATATTCGACAGGGGGGATACAATGAGCAGTTCTTC.

The chain joins TRBV19 to TRBJ1-1; 9 bases match TRBD1. The CDR3 consists of 14 residues. Germline trimming cut 4 bases from V and 6 bases from J; bases unmatched to any gene: 6. In germline, CDR1 is LNHDA, CDR2 SQIVND (reference sequence). CDR3 protein: CASSTGQGWAEAFF. The CDR3 region has the DNA TGTGCCAGTAGTACGGGACAGGGTTGGGCTGAAGCTTTCTTT.

The rearrangement uses TRBV7-9 and TRBJ1-5; no firm D call. CDR3 length: 14 amino acids. V lost 2 bases and J lost 5, with 10 bases in between. Germline V gene sequence: CDR1 SEHNR, CDR2 FQNEAQ (reference sequence). CDR3 sequence: CASSLSPPDQPQHF. The CDR3 DNA is TGTGCCAGCAGCTTATCCCCCCCGGATCAGCCCCAGCATTTT.

The gene calls are TRBV30 and TRBJ2-7, with D possibly matching TRBD1 (5 bases). With 5 bases removed from V and 3 bases from J, the gap between germline ends came to 14 bases. The CDR3 contains 13 residues. The germline CDR1 and CDR2 sequences are GTSNPN and SVGIG (reference sequence). The DNA for the CDR3 is TGTGCCTGGGATAAGGGGCATGGCTACGAGCAGTACTTC. This sequence encodes CAWDKGHGYEQYF.

This clone showed up just once. The gene calls are TRBV5-1 and TRBJ1-1, with D possibly TRBD1 on 5 matching bases. Trimming shortened V by 1 base and J by 7 bases, and 17 bases separated the two germline ends. This CDR3 region has 15 residues. The germline V gene has CDR1 SGHRS and CDR2 YFSETQ. This CDR3 is CASSLSLGGKGEAFF. The CDR3 DNA follows: TGCGCCAGCAGCTTGTCCCTGGGGGGGAAGGGTGAAGCTTTCTTT.

V gene TRBV5-4 combines with J gene TRBJ1-2; D unresolved. Germline CDR1 and CDR2: SGHNT and YYREEE (reference sequence). The CDR3 runs 14 residues. Trimming cost V 0 bases and J 7 bases, with 13 bases left between them. In nucleotides, the CDR3 is TGTGCCAGCAGCTTGGATCTAGCAGGCCGTGGCTACACCTTC. Its translation: CASSLDLAGRGYTF.

J is TRBJ1-3 and V is TRBV29-1, with 7 bases fitting TRBD1. The junction had 6 bases not matched to a gene; V was cut back by 3 bases and J by 4 bases. The germline V gene encodes CDR1 SQVTM and CDR2 ANQGSEA. The CDR3 extends over 14 amino acids. The CDR3 bases are TGCAGCGTTGATAAGGGGGCGGGAGGAAACACCATATATTTT. Protein product: CSVDKGAGGNTIYF.

This sequence joins TRBV28 and TRBJ1-5; D gene uncertain. CDR1 and CDR2 from the germline V gene are MDHEN and SYDVKM. Trimming left V 2 bases short and J 4 bases short, with 6 bases between. The CDR3 extends over 13 amino acids. The CDR3 protein is CASSLIVNQPQHF. In nucleotides, the CDR3 is TGTGCCAGCAGTTTAATCGTTAATCAGCCCCAGCATTTT. Together with reference TRBV28 and TRBJ1-5, the CDR3 gives the full variable domain: DVKVTQSSRYLVKRTGEKVFLECVQDMDHENMFWYRQDPGLGLRLIYFSYDVKMKEKGDIPEGYSVSREKKERFSLILESASTNQTSMYLCASSLIVNQPQHFGDGTRLSIL.

This chain links TRBV6-1 with TRBJ2-7; D unclear. The germline CDR1 and CDR2 sequences are MNHNS and SASEGT. The CDR3 runs to 14 residues. V lost 4 bases and J lost 0, with 10 bases in between. Here the CDR3 DNA reads TGTGCCAGCAGTGCGGACCGTAGCTCCTACGAGCAGTACTTC. This sequence encodes CASSADRSSYEQYF.

The chain has TRBV7-9 and TRBJ2-1; D call uncertain. Trimming pared 5 bases from V and 2 bases from J, leaving 7 bases between. There are 13 residues in the CDR3. The germline gives CDR1 SEHNR, CDR2 FQNEAQ (reference sequence). CDR3 protein: CASSPRTYNEQFF. CDR3 coding DNA: TGTGCCAGCAGCCCCCGGACCTACAATGAGCAGTTCTTC.

V and J are TRBV7-9 and TRBJ2-1; 7 bases are shared with TRBD2. V gave up 0 bases and J gave up 2 bases; unmatched junction bases: 1. CDR1 and CDR2 (germline): SEHNR, FQNEAQ (reference sequence). The CDR3 has 15 amino acids. In DNA form, the CDR3 reads TGTGCCAGCAGCTTAGCAGGACTAGCCTACAATGAGCAGTTCTTC. Protein sequence: CASSLAGLAYNEQFF.

The chain employs TRBV19 and TRBJ2-3; tentatively, D is TRBD2 (6 bases). V was shortened by 6 bases and J by 6 bases, with 19 bases between the two germline ends. Germline loops: CDR1 LNHDA, CDR2 SQIVND (reference sequence). This CDR3 has 15 amino acids. CDR3 in amino acids: CASRMEGGFGDTQYF. CDR3 nucleotide sequence: TGTGCCAGTAGGATGGAGGGCGGGTTCGGCGATACGCAGTATTTT.